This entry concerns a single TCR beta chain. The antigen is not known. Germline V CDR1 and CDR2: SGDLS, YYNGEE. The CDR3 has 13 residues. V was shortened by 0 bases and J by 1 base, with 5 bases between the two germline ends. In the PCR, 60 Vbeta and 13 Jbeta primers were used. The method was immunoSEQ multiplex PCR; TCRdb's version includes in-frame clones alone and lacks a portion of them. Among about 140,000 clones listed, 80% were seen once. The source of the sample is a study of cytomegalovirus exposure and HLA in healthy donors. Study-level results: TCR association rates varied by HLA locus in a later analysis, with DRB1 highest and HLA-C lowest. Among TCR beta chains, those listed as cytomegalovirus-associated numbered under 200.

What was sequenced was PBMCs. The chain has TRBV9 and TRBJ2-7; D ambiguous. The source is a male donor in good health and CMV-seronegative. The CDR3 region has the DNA TGTGCCAGCAGCGTAGGGCAGTCCTACGAGCAGTACTTC. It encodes CASSVGQSYEQYF. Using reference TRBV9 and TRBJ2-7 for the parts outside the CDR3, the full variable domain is DSGVTQTPKHLITATGQRVTLRCSPRSGDLSVYWYQQSLDQGLQFLIQYYNGEERAKGNILERFSAQQFPDLHSELNLSSLELGDSALYFCASSVGQSYEQYFGPGTRLTVT.